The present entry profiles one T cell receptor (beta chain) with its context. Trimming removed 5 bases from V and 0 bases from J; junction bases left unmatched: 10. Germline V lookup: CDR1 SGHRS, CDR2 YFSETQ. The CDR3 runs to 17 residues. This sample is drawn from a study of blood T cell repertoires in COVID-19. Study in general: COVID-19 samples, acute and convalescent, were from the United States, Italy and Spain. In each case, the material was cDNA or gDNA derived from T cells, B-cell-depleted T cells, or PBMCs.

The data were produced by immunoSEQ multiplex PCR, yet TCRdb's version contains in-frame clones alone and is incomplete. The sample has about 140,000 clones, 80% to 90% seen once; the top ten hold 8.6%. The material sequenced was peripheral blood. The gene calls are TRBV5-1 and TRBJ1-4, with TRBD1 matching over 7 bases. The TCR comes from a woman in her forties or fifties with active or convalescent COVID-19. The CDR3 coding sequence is TGCGCCAGCAGTGGGGACAGCGTCTACCCAACTAATGAAAAACTGTTTTTT. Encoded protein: CASSGDSVYPTNEKLFF.